The table lists the clone carrying this TCR beta chain with a count of one. As yet, its antigen is unknown. This specimen comes from a study of memory CD4+ T cells and cytomegalovirus serostatus. Study as a whole: Donors were healthy Belgian adults, under 10 CMV seropositive and 24 seronegative.

Study-level points and caveats: About 40% of the roughly 150 known CMV-associated TCRbeta sequences appeared in CD4+ memory.

Single viable CD3+CD4+CD8-CD45RO+ cells were sorted as the memory CD4+ T cells. Repertoires were generated with immunoSEQ multiplex PCR, while TCRdb's copy carries only in-frame clones and drops some. The sample shows roughly 54,000 clones, 70% to 80% of them seen only once. This CDR3 region has 12 residues. Trimming stripped 2 bases from V and 5 bases from J, with 7 bases between. Germline lookup yields CDR1 SGHAT and CDR2 FQNNGV. The V and J genes are TRBV11-2 and TRBJ2-7; D possibly uses TRBD1 or TRBD2 (5 bases each). This clonotype was obtained from an adult in good health and CMV-seronegative. Sequenced material: memory CD4+ T cells from blood. The CDR3 loop is CASSLQGHEQYF. DNA of the CDR3: TGTGCCAGCAGCTTACAGGGACACGAGCAGTACTTC.